This T cell receptor beta chain comes out of a study of CXCR3-negative and CXCR3-positive naive CD8 T cells. The study's findings and limits: Upon cryopreservation, CXCR3 expression partially decreased, and most assays used fresh PBMCs.

As regards this clonotype: Its antigen is currently unknown.

The authors gated naive CD8+ T cells as CD45RO-CCR7+CD27+CD95-. Libraries of TRB cDNA were made by 5' RACE and carried UMIs. TCRdb re-called the 5' RACE reads and shows each CDR3 protein once, DNA omitted. Its table records about 58,000 distinct CDR3 sequences. CDR1 is SEHNR and CDR2 is FQNEAQ in the germline V gene (reference sequence). CDR3 length equals 17 residues. The specimen was naive CXCR3- CD8+ T cells from blood. The subset: CD45RO-CCR7+CD27+CD95- naive CD8+ T cells lacking CXCR3 (TNR3-). This TCR came from a human donor in good health. Some clones in this sample may be carry-over from other donors' samples. The genes are TRBV7-9 and TRBJ1-2; TCRdb indicates TRBD1, and absent DNA this call remains unverified. CDR3 residues: CASSLGPPGSPNYGYTF. Full variable domain (rest looked up from reference TRBV7-9 and TRBJ1-2): DTGVSQNPRHKITKRGQNVTFRCDPISEHNRLYWYRQTLGQGPEFLTYFQNEAQLEKSRLLSDRFSAERPKGSFSTLEIQRTEQGDSAMYLCASSLGPPGSPNYGYTFGSGTRLTVV.